What follows describes a single TCR beta chain. This may arise from a read error, as a much more abundant clone is one base away. The library came from three nested PCR rounds adapted from ARM-PCR protocols. Using its own MiXCR run on the multiplex PCR reads, TCRdb lists one record per CDR3 protein. The table lists approximately 120,000 distinct CDR3 sequences, around three fifths of them singletons, with 13% in the top ten. The template was RNA from unsorted bulk tissue. The data derive from a study of tumor and adjacent non-tumor tissue in lung cancer. CDR1 is SGHNT and CDR2 is YYREEE in the germline V gene (reference sequence). CDR3 size: 13 residues. V was pared by 4 bases and J by 4 bases, with 8 bases between.

This receptor was obtained from a man younger than 40 with non-small cell lung cancer. The sequenced sample was lung tumor tissue. The V gene is TRBV5-4, the J gene TRBJ2-2, with D uncertain. DNA of the CDR3: TGTGCCAGCAGCATAAAGATCACCGGGGAGCTGTTTTTT. It codes for CASSIKITGELFF.